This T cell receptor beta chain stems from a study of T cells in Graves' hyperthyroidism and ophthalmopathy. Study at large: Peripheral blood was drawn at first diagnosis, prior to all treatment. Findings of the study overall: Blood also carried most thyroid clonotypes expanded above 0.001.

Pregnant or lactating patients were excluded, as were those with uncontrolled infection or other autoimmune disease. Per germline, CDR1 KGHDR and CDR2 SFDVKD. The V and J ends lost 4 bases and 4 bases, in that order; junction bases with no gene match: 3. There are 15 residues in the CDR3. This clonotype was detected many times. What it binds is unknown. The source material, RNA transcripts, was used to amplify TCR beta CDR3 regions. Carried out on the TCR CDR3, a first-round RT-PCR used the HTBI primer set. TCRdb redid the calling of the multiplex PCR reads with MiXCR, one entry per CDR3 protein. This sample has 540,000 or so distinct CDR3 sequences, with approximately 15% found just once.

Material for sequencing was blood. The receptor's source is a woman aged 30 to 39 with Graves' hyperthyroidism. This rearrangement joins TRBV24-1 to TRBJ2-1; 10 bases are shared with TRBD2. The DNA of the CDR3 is TGTGCCACCAGTGAAGCGGGAGGGGGTTACAATGAGCAGTTCTTC. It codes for CATSEAGGGYNEQFF.